This T cell receptor beta chain is drawn from a study of cytomegalovirus exposure and HLA in healthy donors. Study context: Drawn from HLA-typed donors, about 85 million unique TCRs were held in an early data release. Findings and caveats of the study: Sequencing likely produced, as an artifact, a cluster of highly shared sequence variants.

The PCR had 60 Vbeta and 13 Jbeta primers. Repertoires were generated with immunoSEQ multiplex PCR, while TCRdb's copy carries only in-frame clones and drops some. The sample records around 140,000 clones, roughly four fifths being singletons. This CDR3 has 15 residues. Germline lookup yields CDR1 SGHAT and CDR2 FQNNGV. Trimming cost V 2 bases and J 0 bases; bases outside gene matches: 3. As regards this clone: Its antigen is unidentified.

Sequencing was performed on PBMCs. The sequence derives from a female donor in good health and CMV-seropositive. V gene TRBV11-2 combines with J gene TRBJ1-1; 7 bases fit TRBD1. CDR3 nucleotides: TGTGCCAGCAGCTTATTCGGGACAGTGAACACTGAAGCTTTCTTT. This gives the protein CASSLFGTVNTEAFF. Looking up the rest from reference TRBV11-2 and TRBJ1-1 gives the full variable domain: EAGVAQSPRYKIIEKRQSVAFWCNPISGHATLYWYQQILGQGPKLLIQFQNNGVVDDSQLPKDRFSAERLKGVDSTLKIQPAKLEDSAVYLCASSLFGTVNTEAFFGQGTRLTVV.